This T cell receptor beta chain was identified during a study of blood T cell repertoires in COVID-19. In the study overall: Italy, Spain and the United States were the sources of the convalescent and acute COVID-19 samples. The cDNA or gDNA used as material had been derived from T cells, B-cell-depleted T cells, or PBMCs.

As handled by the study authors: Reference gene primers were amplified, and this amplification served to estimate nucleated cell counts. The data were produced by immunoSEQ multiplex PCR, yet TCRdb's version contains in-frame clones alone and is incomplete. That table gives V, J and clone size, and the DNA gave D and trimming. The sample holds roughly 190,000 clones, 70% to 90% seen once. This clone was counted once. From germline, CDR1 is SGHRS and CDR2 YFSETQ. V gave up 5 bases and J gave up 3 bases; unmatched junction bases: 4. CDR3 length equals 15 residues. The receptor was isolated from a man aged 55-75 years with active or convalescent COVID-19. Sequencing was done on a sample of peripheral blood. The V call is TRBV5-1, the J call TRBJ2-2, with TRBD1 matching over 10 bases. This CDR3 is CASRSGTGDTGELFF. CDR3 sequence (DNA): TGCGCCAGCAGGTCCGGGACAGGGGACACCGGGGAGCTGTTTTTT.